This is a list of T cell receptor beta chains from one sample in a study of blood T cell repertoires in COVID-19. Using immunoSEQ multiplex PCR, the repertoire was profiled, and TCRdb retains in-frame clones only, with some absent. The data hold around 68,000 clones, with 89% observed a single time. The specimen sequenced was peripheral blood. The receptors were gathered from a man over 45 with active COVID-19. The CDR3 runs from the conserved cysteine through the conserved F or W. A D gene is named only where the DNA matches it firmly. Clone sizes are given selectively: once, few, many, or a class where the clone is expanded.

V gene: TRBV19
J gene: TRBJ1-6
D gene: -
clone size: few
CDR3 DNA: TGTGCCAGTAGTACCCGGGACACACTGACGGAGGCACCCCTCCACTTT
CDR3 protein: CASSTRDTLTEAPLHF

V gene: TRBV6-5
J gene: TRBJ1-2
D gene: -
clone size: -
CDR3 DNA: TGTGCCAGCAGCCCCGGGACATTCTATGGCTACACCTTC
CDR3 protein: CASSPGTFYGYTF

V gene: TRBV7-9
J gene: TRBJ1-1
D gene: -
clone size: -
CDR3 DNA: TGTGCCAGCAGCCCAGGGGTAGGTACTGAAGCTTTCTTT
CDR3 protein: CASSPGVGTEAFF

V gene: TRBV2
J gene: TRBJ2-7
D gene: TRBD2
clone size: -
CDR3 DNA: TGTGCCAGCAGCCGTAGCGGGGGTGCATACGAGCAGTACTTC
CDR3 protein: CASSRSGGAYEQYF

V gene: TRBV5-6
J gene: TRBJ2-2
D gene: -
clone size: -
CDR3 DNA: TGTGCCAGCAGCTTTAGGACAGTAATTGACACCGGGGAGCTGTTTTTT
CDR3 protein: CASSFRTVIDTGELFF

V gene: TRBV20-1
J gene: TRBJ2-5
D gene: -
clone size: -
CDR3 DNA: TGCAGTGGGGGTGGGGCGGAGACCCAGTACTTC
CDR3 protein: CSGGGAETQYF

V gene: TRBV5-1
J gene: TRBJ1-1
D gene: -
clone size: -
CDR3 DNA: TGCGCCAGCAGCTTGGGCACCAGGAACACTGAAGCTTTCTTT
CDR3 protein: CASSLGTRNTEAFF

V gene: TRBV19
J gene: TRBJ1-1
D gene: TRBD1
clone size: once
CDR3 DNA: TGTGCCACCGCCGGGACAGGGAACACTGAAGCTTTCTTT
CDR3 protein: CATAGTGNTEAFF

V gene: TRBV5-6
J gene: TRBJ1-1
D gene: -
clone size: -
CDR3 DNA: TGTGCCAGCACCCCCTTGGCGGGGGAGAACACTGAAGCTTTCTTT
CDR3 protein: CASTPLAGENTEAFF

V gene: TRBV19
J gene: TRBJ2-7
D gene: TRBD1
clone size: -
CDR3 DNA: TGTGCCAGTAGTTCCCGACAGGGGGCTATTGTTTACGAGCAGTACTTC
CDR3 protein: CASSSRQGAIVYEQYF

V gene: TRBV5-5
J gene: TRBJ2-7
D gene: TRBD2
clone size: -
CDR3 DNA: TGTGCCAGCAGCCGAGAGCTAGCGGTGCCCCCCTACGAGCAGTACTTC
CDR3 protein: CASSRELAVPPYEQYF

V gene: TRBV18
J gene: TRBJ2-1
D gene: -
clone size: -
CDR3 DNA: TGTGCCAGCTCACCAGCGTCCAGGGTTGGTAGCAATGAGCAGTTCTTC
CDR3 protein: CASSPASRVGSNEQFF